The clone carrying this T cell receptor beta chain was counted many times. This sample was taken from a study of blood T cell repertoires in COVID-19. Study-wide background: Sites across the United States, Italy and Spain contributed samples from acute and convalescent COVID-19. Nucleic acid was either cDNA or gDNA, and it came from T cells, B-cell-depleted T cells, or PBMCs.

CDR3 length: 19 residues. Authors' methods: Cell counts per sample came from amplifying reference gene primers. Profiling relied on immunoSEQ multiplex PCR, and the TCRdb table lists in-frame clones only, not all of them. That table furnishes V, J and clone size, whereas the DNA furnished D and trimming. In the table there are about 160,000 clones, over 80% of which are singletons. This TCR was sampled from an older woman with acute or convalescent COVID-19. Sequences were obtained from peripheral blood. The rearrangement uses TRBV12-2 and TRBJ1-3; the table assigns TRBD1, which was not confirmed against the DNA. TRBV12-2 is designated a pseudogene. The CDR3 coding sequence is TGTGCAAGTCGCTCCTCGTCACAGGAAAGGCTGGAGTTTGGAAACACCATATATTTT. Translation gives CASRSSSQERLEFGNTIYF.